The 9 T cell receptor beta chains below were found in one sample sequenced in a study of T cells after yellow fever vaccination (dated by TCRdb to between 2018 and 2021). The library was produced with 5' RACE. Sequencing was carried out with an Illumina NovaSeq 6000. In TCRdb, the public reads were trimmed at Q25 with fastp and aligned with MiXCR, with productive beta chains retained. Rows with a matching CDR3 protein are joined into one entry that keeps the most common DNA and genes. For this sample the table gives over 250,000 distinct CDR3 sequences, of which approximately 4% were detected only once. Jointly, the top ten make up around 25% of the sample. What this sample's treatment or condition label stands for: live attenuated yellow fever vaccine strain. The sample in question was PBMCs, obtained 5 days after the yellow fever booster vaccination. These receptors all stem from a man younger than 30 who received the YFV17D yellow fever vaccine.

This clonotype was recorded a few times. V gene TRBV30 combines with J gene TRBJ1-1; no clear D gene. Germline V lookup: CDR1 GTSNPN, CDR2 SVGIG (reference sequence). Trimming took 2 bases from V and 0 from J, leaving 7 bases between them. The CDR3 is 13 amino acids. CDR3 sequence: CAWSRILNTEAFF. As DNA, the CDR3 is TGTGCCTGGAGTAGGATACTGAACACTGAAGCTTTCTTT.

The genes are TRBV4-3 and TRBJ1-1; no clear D gene. The CDR3 totals 14 residues. V gave up 4 bases and J gave up 0 bases, with 9 bases separating them. CDR1 and CDR2 from the germline V gene are LGHNA and YSLEER. CDR3 sequence (DNA): TGCGCCAGCAGCCCCGAGGGCATGAACACTGAAGCTTTCTTT. It codes for CASSPEGMNTEAFF.

This clonotype was counted ten times or more. V is TRBV11-2 and J is TRBJ2-7; D may be TRBD1 (6 bases). Trimming cost V 7 bases and J 3 bases, with 22 bases left between them. This CDR3 contains 16 residues. Germline loops: CDR1 SGHAT, CDR2 FQNNGV. CDR3 region: CASILTMGTLDYEQYF. The DNA for the CDR3 is TGTGCCAGCATCCTTACGATGGGGACACTTGACTACGAGCAGTACTTC.

The V and J genes are TRBV4-1 and TRBJ2-3; 8 positions match TRBD2. The CDR3 runs 18 residues. Germline V gene lookup returns CDR1 MGHRA and CDR2 YSYEKL. V lost 0 bases and J lost 0; bases outside the gene matches: 8. The CDR3 DNA sequence: TGCGCCAGCAGCCAAGAAAGGGCGGGGGGCCCTAGCACAGATACGCAGTATTTT. Protein product: CASSQERAGGPSTDTQYF.

This clonotype was seen ten or more times. The chain carries TRBV20-1 and TRBJ2-1; D might be TRBD2 (6 bases). The V end was cut by 4 bases, the J end by 8 bases, with 18 bases between. The CDR3 runs to 14 residues. Germline CDR1 is DFQATT and CDR2 is SNEGSKA (reference sequence). CDR3 sequence reads: CSANPAGAGHEQFF. CDR3 sequence (DNA): TGCAGTGCTAACCCAGCGGGTGCGGGGCATGAGCAGTTCTTC.

This clonotype was detected a few times. In DNA form, the CDR3 reads TGTGCCAGCAGCACCGAAAGGGAGGAGTCTCAGCCCCAGCATTTT. This gives the protein CASSTEREESQPQHF. The rearrangement uses TRBV4-2 and TRBJ1-5; D gene ambiguous. The CDR3 extends over 15 amino acids. CDR1 and CDR2 (germline): LGHNA, YNFKEQ. V was trimmed by 5 bases and J by 6 bases, leaving 17 bases between them.

V and J are TRBV12-3 or TRBV12-4 and TRBJ2-6, with a possible D match to TRBD2 (5 bases). V lost 5 bases to trimming and J lost 1 base, with 9 bases between them. The CDR3 covers 15 residues. CDR3 sequence: CASSRRGSGANVLTF. DNA of the CDR3: TGTGCCAGCAGTCGCCGCGGGTCTGGGGCCAACGTCCTGACTTTC.

This clonotype was observed many times. The V and J genes are TRBV7-9 and TRBJ2-1; 8 bases fit TRBD2. The CDR3 has 13 amino acids. The trim removed 5 bases at V and 10 bases at J, leaving 7 bases unmatched. The germline CDR1 and CDR2 sequences are SEHNR and FQNEAQ (reference sequence). The CDR3 DNA follows: TGTGCCAGCAGCCTCCGTAGCGGGGACGAGCAGTTCTTC. As protein: CASSLRSGDEQFF.

In nucleotides, the CDR3 is TGTGCCAGCACCGAAGGCGGGTACAATGAGCAGTTCTTC. Translated, it gives CASTEGGYNEQFF. This chain connects TRBV11-2 to TRBJ2-1; TRBD2 is a possible D gene (5 bases). The ends were cut back, 7 bases at V and 4 bases at J, with 11 bases in the middle. Germline CDR1 SGHAT, CDR2 FQNNGV. The CDR3 length is 13 residues.